This T cell receptor beta chain was sequenced for a study of T cells in localized non-small cell lung cancer. As to this clone: Its antigen is undetermined.

General study findings and limits: The study sequenced only one region of the tumor. As a result, intratumor heterogeneity could not be excluded and remains possible. Overall survival was longer when the density of T cells in the blood was higher. There were a median roughly 60 of the top 100 tumor clones appearing in adjacent lung.

The table came from immunoSEQ multiplex PCR; TCRdb's copy has only in-frame clones and leaves some out. The table shows about 82,000 clones, with over 60% occurring only once. This CDR3 region has 14 residues. Germline values: CDR1 SGHNT, CDR2 YYREEE (reference sequence). After removal of 0 bases from V and 1 base from J, the junction contained 1 base not matched to a gene. This rearrangement joins TRBV5-4 to TRBJ2-7; 7 bases line up with TRBD1. The specimen was PBMCs, collected before any cancer treatment. This TCR was sampled from a man aged 35 to 69 with stage II squamous cell lung carcinoma. Here the CDR3 reads CASSLEGQSYEQYF. In DNA, the CDR3 is TGTGCCAGCAGCTTGGAGGGACAGTCCTACGAGCAGTACTTC. The variable domain in full, completed from reference TRBV5-4 and TRBJ2-7, reads ETGVTQSPTHLIKTRGQQVTLRCSSQSGHNTVSWYQQALGQGPQFIFQYYREEENGRGNFPPRFSGLQFPNYSSELNVNALELDDSALYLCASSLEGQSYEQYFGPGTRLTVT.